This paragraph covers one T cell receptor (beta chain) sequence. Its antigen is unidentified. The CDR3 is 16 residues long. The germline V gene encodes CDR1 DFQATT and CDR2 SNEGSKA (reference sequence). It was by 5'RACE template switching with UMIs that TCR beta cDNA was made. TCRdb reprocessed the 5' RACE reads, keeping one entry per CDR3 protein, no DNA. The ten top clones account for roughly 0.4%, within a sample of about 260,000 distinct CDR3 sequences. The sample originates from a study of T cells expressing NK-cell markers. Looking at the study overall: Sequencing of TCR beta repertoires drew on sorted CD3+CD56+NKG2C+, CD3+CD56+NKG2C- and CD3+CD56-NKG2C+ T cells. Study conclusions and caveats: For four donors, these clonotypes were likewise the leading ones in the CD3+CD56-NKG2C+ fraction. The share of CD8+ T cells held by dominant NKG2C+ clonotypes was about 1.0-8% in several donors.

The chain carries TRBV20-1 and TRBJ2-1; TCRdb's assignment of TRBD1 cannot be checked, as there is no DNA. Sequencing input: blood T cells: a sorted CD56 or NKG2C T cell subset, CD4+ or CD8+ T cells, or bulk PBMC T cells (not recorded which). The TCR sequence derives from a man younger than 30 in good health. The CDR3 sequence: CSARDPRAESYNEQFF.